These T cell receptor beta chains were read from a single sample in a study of regulatory T cells in long-lasting Graves disease. TCRdb ran MiXCR on the multiplex PCR reads and lists one entry per CDR3 protein. The table lists around 430,000 distinct CDR3 sequences, roughly 23% of them singletons. This material consisted of peripheral blood mononuclear cells (PBMCs), taken when the disease was refractory, from a patient treated with antithyroid drugs. Every receptor here comes from a female donor with Graves disease. Both conserved end residues are part of each CDR3. The order of the fields is J gene, D gene, V gene, clone size, CDR3 DNA, CDR3 protein. A D gene is named only where the DNA matches it firmly. Only part of the rows carry a size: once, few, many, or a class if the clone is expanded.

TRBJ2-7 NA TRBV5-6 many TGTGCCAGCAGCCGCGGACCGAACTCCTACGAGCAGTACTTC CASSRGPNSYEQYF
TRBJ1-2 NA TRBV27 many TGTGCCAGCACCCCGCGACCCGGCAACTATGGCTACACCTTC CASTPRPGNYGYTF
TRBJ2-5 TRBD1 TRBV6-2/TRBV6-3 NA TGTGCCAGCAGTTACCCAAGAAACGCCGGGACAGACCAAGAGACCCAGTACTTC CASSYPRNAGTDQETQYF
TRBJ2-7 NA TRBV3-2 NA TGTGCCAGCAGCCAAGGTATGGATCCCTCCTACGAGCAGTACTTC CASSQGMDPSYEQYF
TRBJ2-7 NA TRBV16 NA TGTGCCAGCACCACAACACTCAGTACCTACGAGCAGTACTTC CASTTTLSTYEQYF
TRBJ1-4 NA TRBV2 many TGTGCCAGCAGAGAGGACAGCCTTAATGAAAAACTGTTTTTT CASREDSLNEKLFF
TRBJ1-2 NA TRBV2 many TGTGCCAGCAGTGGGGTGACCGTGGGGGGCTACACCTTC CASSGVTVGGYTF
TRBJ1-2 TRBD1 TRBV28 many TGTGCCAGCAGTTTAGCAGGGGGCGGCTATGGCTACACCTTC CASSLAGGGYGYTF
TRBJ1-2 TRBD1 TRBV25-1 many TGTGCCAGCAGTGAGGCTCACAGGGGGCAGGACTATGGCTACACCTTC CASSEAHRGQDYGYTF
TRBJ1-5 NA TRBV18 few TGTGCCAGCTCACCACGCTCCTCCCTGGGCAATCAGCCCCAGCATTTT CASSPRSSLGNQPQHF
TRBJ2-1 NA TRBV20-1 NA TGCAGTGCTGTACTAGGACGGGAGCAGTTCTTC CSAVLGREQFF
TRBJ2-4 TRBD1 TRBV27 many TGTGCCAGCAGAGCCTTGTGGCAGGACAGGAGCATTCAGTACTTC CASRALWQDRSIQYF
TRBJ2-1 NA TRBV7-9 NA TGTGCCAGCAGCTTAACAGGCAGTGAGCAGTTCTTC CASSLTGSEQFF
TRBJ2-7 NA TRBV20-1 many TGCAGTGCTAGAGAGGGCGGTCTGTACGAGCAGTACTTC CSAREGGLYEQYF
TRBJ1-5 NA TRBV28 NA TGTGCCAGCAGTTTGGGGGCCCCCACAAAGCCCCAGCATTTT CASSLGAPTKPQHF
TRBJ2-7 TRBD1 TRBV29-1 many TGCAGCGCGGGAACCGGGACAGGGGGCGAGCAGTACTTC CSAGTGTGGEQYF
TRBJ2-2 NA TRBV5-6 NA TGTGCCAGCAGCTTGCTAGCTCAAGCAGGCGGGAAGCTGTTTTTT CASSLLAQAGGKLFF
TRBJ2-7 TRBD1 TRBV10-3 many TGTGCCATCAGTGAACGGGTGACAGGGTCCTACGAGCAGTACTTC CAISERVTGSYEQYF
TRBJ2-5 NA TRBV28 many TGTGCCAGCAGCCCCGTGGGGGTGGAGACCCAGTACTTC CASSPVGVETQYF
TRBJ2-7 NA TRBV6-1 many TGTGCCAGCAGCACCCAGCAGGGACACTACGAGCAGTACTTC CASSTQQGHYEQYF
TRBJ2-7 NA TRBV2 many TGTGCCAGCAGTGATGAGTACGAGCAGTACTTC CASSDEYEQYF
TRBJ2-6 NA TRBV3-1 many TGTGCCAGCAGCCAAGGGGGTGGTGCCAACGTCCTGACTTTC CASSQGGGANVLTF
TRBJ2-5 NA TRBV18 many TGTGCCAGCTCACCCTCGGGTGGGGAGACCCAGTACTTC CASSPSGGETQYF
TRBJ2-5 TRBD1 TRBV14 few TGTGCCAGCAGCCAGGGAATTGGACAGGGAGGAGAGACCCAGTACTTC CASSQGIGQGGETQYF
TRBJ2-7 NA TRBV3-1 few TGTGCCAGCAGCCGGGGGAGACAGGCCGTTTCCTACGAGCAGTACTTC CASSRGRQAVSYEQYF
TRBJ1-1 NA TRBV13 many TGTGCCAGCAGCCCGGATGCGCAGGGTCGGGCTTTCTTT CASSPDAQGRAFF
TRBJ2-1 NA TRBV5-6 NA TGTGCCAGCAGCTTCCCTGGCACCGCCCATGAGCAGTTCTTC CASSFPGTAHEQFF
TRBJ1-5 NA TRBV28 NA TGTGCCAGCAGGGCCCGGGCGCATGCGCCCCAGCATTTT CASRARAHAPQHF
TRBJ1-1 NA TRBV4-2 once TGTGCCAGCAGCGCCTTCGCAACAGGGTCGGTGAACACTGAAGCTTTCTTT CASSAFATGSVNTEAFF
TRBJ2-5 NA TRBV10-3 NA TGTGCCATCAGCGCGGGACAGCGGGAGACCCAGTACTTC CAISAGQRETQYF
TRBJ1-5 TRBD1 TRBV19 NA TGTGCCAGTCGGACAGGGGGTATTCAGCCCCAGCATTTT CASRTGGIQPQHF
TRBJ2-5 TRBD1 TRBV5-1 once TGCGCCAGCAGATTCCGGGACAGGGGTTCCCAAGAGACCCAGTACTTC CASRFRDRGSQETQYF
TRBJ2-5 TRBD2 TRBV12-3/TRBV12-4 NA TGTGCCAGCAACCCGACTAGCGGGGGGCAAGAGACCCAGTACTTC CASNPTSGGQETQYF
TRBJ1-4 TRBD1 TRBV5-5 few TGTGCCAGCAGCGCTCTCGAGGGGGCCAGGGAAAAACTGTTTTTT CASSALEGAREKLFF
TRBJ2-6 NA TRBV12-3/TRBV12-4 few TGTGCCAGCAGAACGGGACAATACTCTGGGGCCAACGTCCTGACTTTC CASRTGQYSGANVLTF
TRBJ1-1 TRBD1 TRBV28 once TGTGCCAGCATAAAAGGACAGGTGAACACTGAAGCTTTCTTT CASIKGQVNTEAFF
TRBJ1-2 NA TRBV7-2 many TGTGCCAGCAGCCCTGCAGGGGTGGCTAACTATGGCTACACCTTC CASSPAGVANYGYTF
TRBJ1-3 NA TRBV19 few TGTGCCAGTAGTATAGGCGGCGGCACTGGCTCTGGAAACACCATATATTTT CASSIGGGTGSGNTIYF
TRBJ2-5 NA TRBV12-3/TRBV12-4 many TGTGCCAGCAGTTTTAATGATGGAGAGACCCAGTACTTC CASSFNDGETQYF
TRBJ2-7 NA TRBV15 NA TGTGCCACCAGCAGAGTTTTAGGACCGGGTAAGCAGTACTTC CATSRVLGPGKQYF
TRBJ2-7 TRBD1 TRBV5-1 few TGCGCCAGCAGCTTGGGGACAGGGGAAGTCGCTAGCGGCTACGAGCAGTACTTC CASSLGTGEVASGYEQYF